The 9 T cell receptor beta chains listed next were all sequenced from one sample in a study of cytomegalovirus exposure and HLA in healthy donors. With 60 Vbeta and 13 Jbeta primers, the PCR was carried out. Using immunoSEQ multiplex PCR, the repertoire was profiled, and TCRdb retains in-frame clones only, with some absent. This table has more than 95,000 clones, 76% appearing once. Sequencing used PBMCs. Receptors were obtained from a man aged 50 to 60 in good health and CMV-seronegative.

The chain combines TRBV19 with TRBJ2-7; a possible D gene is TRBD1 (6 bases). The V gene lost 4 bases and the J gene lost 2 bases, with 12 bases spanning the gap. Germline assignment: CDR1 LNHDA and CDR2 SQIVND (reference sequence). The length of the CDR3 is 14 residues. CDR3: CASSNRDITYEQYF. The CDR3 DNA sequence: TGTGCCAGTAGTAACCGGGACATTACCTACGAGCAGTACTTC. Based on the CDR3 plus reference TRBV19 and TRBJ2-7, the full variable domain is DGGITQSPKYLFRKEGQNVTLSCEQNLNHDAMYWYRQDPGQGLRLIYYSQIVNDFQKGDIAEGYSVSREKKESFPLTVTSAQKNPTAFYLCASSNRDITYEQYFGPGTRLTVT.

The chain uses TRBV5-1 and TRBJ1-6, with 7 positions matching TRBD1. Germline lookup yields CDR1 SGHRS and CDR2 YFSETQ. CDR3 length: 16 amino acids. Trimming at V came to 4 bases and at J to 9 bases, leaving 13 bases not matched to a gene. The DNA for the CDR3 is TGCGCCAGCAGCCCCAGACAGGGTGGAATGGGTTCACCCCTCCACTTT. Translation gives CASSPRQGGMGSPLHF.

The CDR3 coding sequence is TGTGCCAGTAGTATAGAGGCCGGCAGGCACTATGGCTACACCTTC. Translation: CASSIEAGRHYGYTF. The chain has TRBV19 and TRBJ1-2, with no clear D. Trimming removed 0 bases from V and 3 bases from J, with 11 bases in between. Per the germline V gene, CDR1 is LNHDA and CDR2 is SQIVND (reference sequence). The CDR3 contains 15 residues.

To note about this clone: At the DNA level, this CDR3 is encoded by other sequences in the same sample as well. The V gene is TRBV5-1, the J gene TRBJ1-6; 8 positions agree with TRBD1. Germline V gene sequence: CDR1 SGHRS, CDR2 YFSETQ. Trimming cost V 4 bases and J 10 bases; bases outside gene matches: 7. This CDR3 comprises 14 residues. CDR3 in amino acids: CASSPGQGNSPLHF. The CDR3 nucleotides read TGCGCCAGCAGCCCTGGACAGGGAAACTCACCCCTCCACTTT.

This chain uses TRBV18 with TRBJ2-7; the D gene is possibly TRBD1 (5 bases). The CDR3 loop spans 15 amino acids. The V end lost 3 bases, the J end lost 0 bases, and 12 bases lay between the germline ends. Germline V gene lookup returns CDR1 KGHSH and CDR2 LQKENI. CDR3 sequence reads: CASSPGASSSYEQYF. CDR3 DNA: TGTGCCAGCTCACCTGGGGCGTCTAGCTCCTACGAGCAGTACTTC.

This rearrangement joins TRBV19 to TRBJ2-1, with D perhaps TRBD2 (6 bases). Per the germline V gene, CDR1 is LNHDA and CDR2 is SQIVND (reference sequence). With 5 bases removed from V and 3 bases from J, the gap between germline ends came to 14 bases. This CDR3 region has 15 residues. CDR3 in amino acids: CASSSGGESYNEQFF. CDR3 coding DNA: TGTGCCAGTAGTTCGGGCGGGGAAAGCTACAATGAGCAGTTCTTC. Together with reference TRBV19 and TRBJ2-1, the CDR3 gives the full variable domain: DGGITQSPKYLFRKEGQNVTLSCEQNLNHDAMYWYRQDPGQGLRLIYYSQIVNDFQKGDIAEGYSVSREKKESFPLTVTSAQKNPTAFYLCASSSGGESYNEQFFGPGTRLTVL.

V is TRBV2 and J is TRBJ2-7; D might be TRBD2 (5 bases). The CDR3 length is 13 residues. CDR1 is SNHLY and CDR2 is FYNNEI in the germline V gene. Trimming left V 3 bases short and J 2 bases short, with 8 bases between. CDR3 in DNA: TGTGCCAGCAGTGACGGACTCACCTACGAGCAGTACGTC. Translated, it gives CASSDGLTYEQYV.

This clone was seen a few times. CDR3: CAPTGGRNPNEQFF. The CDR3 bases are TGTGCCCCCACGGGGGGCCGCAACCCAAATGAGCAGTTCTTC. The chain is built from TRBV6-8 and TRBJ2-1, with D perhaps TRBD2 (7 bases). With 11 bases removed from V and 7 bases from J, the gap between germline ends came to 21 bases. CDR3 length equals 14 residues. Per the germline V gene, CDR1 is MNHGY and CDR2 is SAAAGT.

This clone was detected only a few times. This chain joins TRBV29-1 and TRBJ1-5, with TRBD1 as a possible D gene (5 bases). This CDR3 region has 14 residues. Germline V gene data show CDR1 as SQVTM and CDR2 as ANQGSEA. V was clipped by 4 bases and J by 4 bases, with 14 bases between them. CDR3 in DNA: TGCAGCGTTGCCATCGACAGCGTAAATCAGCCCCAGCATTTT. Translated, it gives CSVAIDSVNQPQHF.